Listed here are 25 T cell receptor beta chains from one sample, sequenced in a study of radiotherapy plus CTLA-4 blockade in lung cancer. The method was immunoSEQ multiplex PCR; TCRdb's version includes in-frame clones alone and lacks a portion of them. Of tens of thousands of clones listed, 60% to 85% are singletons. The starting material was peripheral blood, obtained from a patient treated with radiotherapy plus ipilimumab. The origin of the receptors is a human donor with non-small cell lung cancer who had a partial response to radiotherapy plus ipilimumab. Some clones in this sample may be carry-over from other donors' samples.

The chain carries TRBV29-1 and TRBJ2-1; TRBD2 matches at 7 bases. The CDR3 is 15 residues long. CDR1 and CDR2 (germline): SQVTM, ANQGSEA. Trimming cost V 3 bases and J 0 bases; bases outside gene matches: 5. The CDR3 loop is CSVDSSGGSYNEQFF. For the CDR3, the DNA is TGCAGCGTTGACTCCTCGGGGGGCTCCTACAATGAGCAGTTCTTC.

The V and J genes are TRBV19 and TRBJ2-1, with 7 bases fitting TRBD2. With 3 bases clipped from V and 9 bases from J, the junction kept 11 bases outside the gene matches. Germline-derived CDR1 and CDR2 are LNHDA and SQIVND (reference sequence). The length of the CDR3 is 15 residues. In nucleotides, the CDR3 is TGTGCCAGTAGTATCGTTTTCGGGACTACAGGTGAGCAGTTCTTC. This codes for CASSIVFGTTGEQFF.

V usage is TRBV7-2 and J usage is TRBJ1-4; 8 nucleotides line up with TRBD1. The germline gives CDR1 SGHTA, CDR2 FQGNSA. The CDR3 contains 14 residues. Unmatched junction bases numbered 7, after V lost 6 bases and J lost 7 bases. This CDR3 reads CASSPRTGTEKLFF. CDR3 nucleotide sequence: TGTGCCAGCAGTCCTAGGACAGGGACTGAAAAACTGTTTTTT.

The V and J genes are TRBV5-6 and TRBJ2-7; TRBD1 matches 7 bases. V shed 6 bases, J shed 6 bases, and the junction held 12 bases outside the gene matches. There are 14 residues in the CDR3. Germline V CDR1 and CDR2: SGHDT, YYEEEE. CDR3 DNA sequence: TGTGCCAGCATCGGAGACAGGGCCTTGGGCGAGCAGTACTTC. Residues: CASIGDRALGEQYF.

V is TRBV6-6 and J is TRBJ2-1; a possible D gene is TRBD2 (5 bases). The germline gives CDR1 MNHNY, CDR2 SVGAGI (reference sequence). This CDR3 is 14 amino acids long. V was pared by 7 bases and J by 6 bases, with 16 bases between. The DNA of the CDR3 is TGTGCCAGCATCCCCGCCCTAGCTTTCAATGAGCAGTTCTTC. It yields the protein CASIPALAFNEQFF.

This clone has more than one count but fewer than ten. V is TRBV19 and J is TRBJ2-7; 9 nucleotides agree with TRBD1. In germline, CDR1 is LNHDA, CDR2 SQIVND (reference sequence). The CDR3 totals 13 residues. V was pared by 9 bases and J by 4 bases, with 7 bases of the junction left unmatched. CDR3 in DNA: TGTGCCAGCACCGGGACAGGGATTTACGAGCAGTACTTC. Protein: CASTGTGIYEQYF.

J is TRBJ1-6 and V is TRBV7-8, with D possibly being TRBD1 (6 bases). Germline V gene data show CDR1 as SGHVS and CDR2 as FQNEAQ. CDR3 length: 16 amino acids. Trimming stripped 3 bases from V and 0 bases from J, with 9 bases between. The CDR3 bases are TGTGCCAGCAGCTTCCAGGGGACCTCCTATAATTCACCCCTCCACTTT. Translated: CASSFQGTSYNSPLHF.

V gene TRBV27 combines with J gene TRBJ2-6; TRBD1 matches 8 bases. The V segment lost 5 bases and the J segment 4 bases; nucleotides outside the gene matches: 10. There are 17 residues in the CDR3. Germline lookup yields CDR1 MNHEY and CDR2 SMNVEV (reference sequence). The CDR3 loop is CASSLGQGQIGANVLTF. The CDR3 DNA reads as TGTGCCAGCAGTCTCGGACAGGGACAAATCGGGGCCAACGTCCTGACTTTC.

With regard to this clone: Other nucleotide sequences from this sample produce the same CDR3. The CDR3 bases are TGTGCCAGCAGTGACCTAGCGGGGGGCCCTTCCCCCAATGAGCAGTTCTTC. Amino acid sequence: CASSDLAGGPSPNEQFF. This chain uses TRBV2 with TRBJ2-1; the match to TRBD2 covers 11 bases. CDR1 and CDR2 from the germline V gene are SNHLY and FYNNEI. The V segment lost 3 bases and the J segment 6 bases; nucleotides outside the gene matches: 10. The CDR3 is 17 residues long.

The chain is built from TRBV15 and TRBJ2-7; 7 nucleotides match TRBD1. The V segment lost 0 bases and the J segment 3 bases; nucleotides outside the gene matches: 2. Germline V CDR1 and CDR2: LNHNV, YYDKDF (reference sequence). The CDR3 covers 14 residues. CDR3 coding DNA: TGTGCCACCAGCAGAGATAGACAGGGCTACGAGCAGTACTTC. The encoded protein is CATSRDRQGYEQYF. The complete variable domain, with remaining parts taken from reference TRBV15 and TRBJ2-7, reads DAMVIQNPRYQVTQFGKPVTLSCSQTLNHNVMYWYQQKSSQAPKLLFHYYDKDFNNEADTPDNFQSRRPNTSFCFLDIRSPGLGDTAMYLCATSRDRQGYEQYFGPGTRLTVT.

The rearrangement links TRBV28 to TRBJ2-2; TRBD2 agrees at 11 bases. Germline CDR1 and CDR2: MDHEN and SYDVKM. J lost 3 bases, V lost 5 bases, and 2 bases had no gene match. The CDR3 spans 15 residues. CDR3 nucleotide sequence: TGTGCCAGCAGTCGACTAGCGGGGTACACCGGGGAGCTGTTTTTT. Its translation is CASSRLAGYTGELFF.

V and J are TRBV30 and TRBJ1-2, with D possibly TRBD1 on 5 matching bases. Per the germline V gene, CDR1 is GTSNPN and CDR2 is SVGIG (reference sequence). The CDR3 spans 14 residues. V lost 2 bases and J lost 4, with 14 bases in between. CDR3 in amino acids: CAWSRGAGGYGYTF. The CDR3 DNA follows: TGTGCCTGGAGTAGAGGGGCGGGGGGCTATGGCTACACCTTC.

This clone was detected only once. V usage is TRBV7-2 and J usage is TRBJ2-2, with a tentative D call TRBD2 (5 bases). Trimming removed 5 bases from V and 6 bases from J, with 13 bases in between. Germline V CDR1 and CDR2: SGHTA, FQGNSA. This CDR3 spans 14 amino acids. The CDR3 sequence: CASSPEGWAGELFF. CDR3 coding DNA: TGTGCCAGCAGCCCCGAGGGCTGGGCCGGGGAGCTGTTTTTT. Full variable domain (outside the CDR3, taken from reference TRBV7-2 and TRBJ2-2): GAGVSQSPSNKVTEKGKDVELRCDPISGHTALYWYRQSLGQGLEFLIYFQGNSAPDKSGLPSDRFSAERTGGSVSTLTIQRTQQEDSAVYLCASSPEGWAGELFFGEGSRLTVL.

In DNA form, the CDR3 reads TGCGCCAGCAGATCACAGGGGGAGTACAATCAGCCCCAGCATTTT. Translated: CASRSQGEYNQPQHF. This chain connects TRBV10-2 to TRBJ1-5, with 8 bases that match TRBD1. The germline V gene has CDR1 WSHSY and CDR2 SAAADI. With 6 bases clipped from V and 3 bases from J, the junction kept 7 bases outside the gene matches. The CDR3 contains 15 residues.

A few counts support this clone. This chain links TRBV7-8 with TRBJ1-3; tentative D call: TRBD1 (5 bases). Looked up from germline, CDR1 is SGHVS and CDR2 is FQNEAQ. The germline V and J ends were trimmed by 2 bases and 1 base, with 12 bases remaining between them. This CDR3 contains 16 residues. The CDR3 DNA follows: TGTGCCAGCAGCTTAACCCCGACAGCATCTGGAAACACCATATATTTT. Translating gives CASSLTPTASGNTIYF. The full variable domain, its missing parts supplied by reference TRBV7-8 and TRBJ1-3, is GAGVSQSPRYKVAKRGQDVALRCDPISGHVSLFWYQQALGQGPEFLTYFQNEAQLDKSGLPSDRFFAERPEGSVSTLKIQRTQQEDSAVYLCASSLTPTASGNTIYFGEGSWLTVV.

The chain is built from TRBV7-2 and TRBJ1-2, with D possibly matching TRBD1 (6 bases). The V and J ends lost 0 bases and 8 bases respectively, with 13 bases between them. The CDR3 runs 14 residues. The germline V gene encodes CDR1 SGHTA and CDR2 FQGNSA. Here the CDR3 reads CASSLASQGMGYTF. CDR3 coding DNA: TGTGCCAGCAGCTTAGCTTCGCAGGGGATGGGCTACACCTTC.

The chain couples TRBV6-5 to TRBJ1-2; 9 nucleotides line up with TRBD1. The CDR3 spans 15 residues. Germline V lookup: CDR1 MNHEY, CDR2 SVGAGI. Trimming removed 7 bases from V and 4 bases from J; junction bases left unmatched: 10. The CDR3 DNA follows: TGTGCCAGCAAAACCTCCGGGACAGGGCTCTATGGCTACACCTTC. Amino acids: CASKTSGTGLYGYTF.

The chain links TRBV18 to TRBJ1-5; 7 nucleotides match TRBD1. The CDR3 spans 13 residues. The ends lost 5 bases at V and 8 bases at J; junction bases unmatched: 6. CDR1 is KGHSH, CDR2 LQKENI, per germline. CDR3 in DNA: TGTGCCAGCTCAAAGGGGGCCGGGGAGCCCCAGCATTTT. Protein product: CASSKGAGEPQHF.

V gene TRBV18 combines with J gene TRBJ1-2; no clear D gene. The V end was cut by 1 base, the J end by 8 bases, with 14 bases between. Germline V gene sequence: CDR1 KGHSH, CDR2 LQKENI. CDR3 length: 14 amino acids. CDR3 sequence reads: CASSPQGARRGYTF. The CDR3 region has the DNA TGTGCCAGCTCACCACAAGGTGCGCGCAGGGGCTACACCTTC.

This chain uses TRBV27 with TRBJ2-3; 12 bases match TRBD2. Germline CDR1 MNHEY, CDR2 SMNVEV (reference sequence). CDR3 length: 18 amino acids. The V segment lost 3 bases and the J segment 3 bases; nucleotides outside the gene matches: 10. CDR3 protein: CASSFRLAGGRLTDTQYF. The CDR3 DNA follows: TGTGCCAGCAGTTTTCGGCTAGCGGGGGGGCGGCTTACAGATACGCAGTATTTT.

The chain joins TRBV6-5 to TRBJ1-6; D remains unclear. Germline V gene data show CDR1 as MNHEY and CDR2 as SVGAGI. Between the trimmed V and J ends, which lost 0 bases and 7 bases, there was a span of 10 bases. The CDR3 has 15 residues. CDR3 in amino acids: CASSYSSQANSPLHF. The DNA of the CDR3 is TGTGCCAGCAGTTACTCGAGCCAGGCCAATTCACCCCTCCACTTT.

The chain uses TRBV28 and TRBJ2-1, with 9 bases that match TRBD1. The CDR3 has 14 residues. The germline gives CDR1 MDHEN, CDR2 SYDVKM. J gave up 5 bases and V 6 bases, and 5 bases lay outside the gene matches. This chain's CDR3 is CASRTGGINNEQFF. In nucleotides, the CDR3 is TGTGCCAGCAGGACAGGGGGGATAAACAATGAGCAGTTCTTC.

The chain recombines TRBV2 with TRBJ1-5, with D possibly matching TRBD1 (6 bases). With 8 bases removed from V and 2 bases from J, the gap between germline ends came to 7 bases. The germline V gene has CDR1 SNHLY and CDR2 FYNNEI. CDR3 length equals 12 residues. This CDR3 reads CASRTGNQPQHF. The CDR3 DNA reads as TGTGCCAGCCGGACAGGCAATCAGCCCCAGCATTTT.

This chain links TRBV21-1 with TRBJ2-7; no check of the table's D call, TRBD1, against the DNA was made. TRBV21-1 is termed a pseudogene. This CDR3 spans 16 amino acids. The DNA for the CDR3 is TGTGCCAGCAGCAAAGTAGAGGGACAGGGGACCTACGAGCAGTACTTC. The encoded protein is CASSKVEGQGTYEQYF.

This sequence joins TRBV11-3 and TRBJ2-2; no definite D call. This CDR3 comprises 15 residues. Trimming shortened V by 4 bases and J by 4 bases, and 13 bases separated the two germline ends. Germline-derived CDR1 and CDR2 are SGHNT and YENEEA. The CDR3 is CASSSRQRGTGELFF. CDR3 DNA: TGTGCCAGCAGCTCGCGTCAGCGTGGCACCGGGGAGCTGTTTTTT. Looking up the rest from reference TRBV11-3 and TRBJ2-2 gives the full variable domain: EAGVVQSPRYKIIEKKQPVAFWCNPISGHNTLYWYLQNLGQGPELLIRYENEEAVDDSQLPKDRFSAERLKGVDSTLKIQPAELGDSAVYLCASSSRQRGTGELFFGEGSRLTVL.